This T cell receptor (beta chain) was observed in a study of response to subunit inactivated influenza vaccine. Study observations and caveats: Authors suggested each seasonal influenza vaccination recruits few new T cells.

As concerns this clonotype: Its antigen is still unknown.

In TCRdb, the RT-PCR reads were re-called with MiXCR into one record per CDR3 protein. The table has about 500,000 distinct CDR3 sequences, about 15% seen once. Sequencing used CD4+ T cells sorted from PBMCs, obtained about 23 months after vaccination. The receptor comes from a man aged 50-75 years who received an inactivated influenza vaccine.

The CDR3 loop is CASSRSSGGMETQYF. The CDR3 DNA sequence: TGCGCCAGCAGCAGATCTAGCGGGGGGATGGAGACCCAGTACTTC. The V and J genes are TRBV5-1 and TRBJ2-5; 11 bases are shared with TRBD2. The CDR3 runs 15 residues. Germline trimming cut 4 bases from V and 5 bases from J; bases unmatched to any gene: 7. CDR1 and CDR2 from the germline V gene are SGHRS and YFSETQ.